Listed below are T cell receptor beta chains from one sample, sequenced in a study of shared clonotypes between healthy human individuals. The method was immunoSEQ multiplex PCR; TCRdb's version includes in-frame clones alone and lacks a portion of them. Altogether roughly 660,000 clones are present, 90% being singletons, with the ten largest covering 34%. Specimen: memory CD8+ T cells from PBMCs. These receptors were collected from a man between 18 and 35 years old in good health. Some clones in this sample may be carry-over from other donors' samples. The conserved cysteine and the conserved F or W are not part of the CDR3 here.

V,CDR3
TRBV19,ASSIDASGISYNEQF
TRBV27,ASSPALQEGSYNEQF
TRBV19,ASSIGQVYEQY
TRBV27,ASSPRHRVTGELF
TRBV5-1,ASSLGGGTAYEQY
TRBV6-6,ASSYTRTGFLNEQY
TRBV2,ASRARDFLYEQY
TRBV7-9,ASSDSLSEKLF
TRBV5-1,ASSFAPLTRINTGELF
TRBV6-1,ASRDGRLEAF
TRBV27,ASSLLAREISYNEQF
TRBV6-5,ASNEISGANVLT
TRBV7-9,ASSLGDAGARNEQF
TRBV5-4,ASSFTGVNEQF
TRBV7-9,AGPGIIKSTDTQY
TRBV19,ASIGGSPVGGYT
TRBV27,ASSPWDKSSYEQY
TRBV2,ASSEYDRTPGDQPQH
TRBV19,ASLDGGSYNEQF
TRBV7-9,ASSRPGARELF
TRBV6-5,ASSYHDRENQPQH
TRBV4-1,ASSQDGQGFGNNYNEQF
TRBV27,ASSLSADTQY
TRBV5-5,ASSLYGSLPYNEQF
TRBV27,ASSTGSPYNEQF
TRBV5-1,ASSLERDTQY
TRBV9,ASSVSAGVAYEQY
TRBV4-3,ASSRILDRQETQY
TRBV18,ASSSRRATGNEQF
TRBV13,ASSLARPIYEQY
TRBV2,ASSDRGASTDTQY
TRBV28,ASSLVLVFYEQY